This is a list of T cell receptor beta chains from one sample in a study of blood T cell repertoires in COVID-19. Data came from immunoSEQ multiplex PCR; TCRdb stores just in-frame clones and leaves some out. The table has hundreds of thousands of clones, 80% to 85% seen once. Sample: peripheral blood. The receptors originated from a man aged 40-49 years with acute or convalescent COVID-19. The CDR3 runs from the conserved cysteine through the conserved F or W. Expanded clones get a size class; other rows say once, few or many, or leave the size out.

V gene	clone size	J gene	CDR3 protein
TRBV10-3	.	TRBJ2-2	CAISESTGVSSNTEELFF
TRBV9	few	TRBJ2-3	CASSGTSGSGPDTQYF
TRBV5-1	.	TRBJ1-6	CASSEGQGVNSPLHF
TRBV7-9	.	TRBJ1-2	CASSQTGEPYGYTF
TRBV15	.	TRBJ2-5	CATSRGGSGSETQYF
TRBV19	.	TRBJ2-7	CASSISYSDNYEQYF
TRBV10-3	.	TRBJ1-2	CTISSPTGGNYGYTF
TRBV20-1	.	TRBJ2-2	CSASSGITGELFF
TRBV19	.	TRBJ1-1	CASSTGRGTEAFF
TRBV27	.	TRBJ2-2	CASSFQGASNTGELFF
TRBV6-5	.	TRBJ2-5	CASSLTGFQETQYF
TRBV7-8	.	TRBJ2-5	CASSWRVRDPNRETQYF
TRBV6-5	.	TRBJ1-1	CATRGQGATEAFF
TRBV9	.	TRBJ1-1	CASSPWDRMNTEAFF
TRBV5-1	.	TRBJ2-1	CASSLSSGMGNEQFF
TRBV5-1	.	TRBJ1-2	CASSHGTGGMDGYTF
TRBV7-2	.	TRBJ2-3	CASSLAQVRGGTDTQYF
TRBV18	.	TRBJ2-5	CASSRLARETQYF
TRBV6-5	.	TRBJ1-2	CASRGQGLVYGYTF
TRBV30	once	TRBJ2-3	CAWSPGLARDTQYF
TRBV10-3	few	TRBJ1-3	CAISEPGQGLGNTIYF
TRBV5-1	.	TRBJ1-2	CASSARQGMDYGYTF
TRBV29-1	.	TRBJ1-3	CSVRDTGLNTIYF
TRBV3-1/TRBV3-2	.	TRBJ1-1	CASSQDGGGNPNTEAFF
TRBV30	.	TRBJ2-5	CAWSVRLLKETQYF
TRBV10-3	.	TRBJ2-7	CAIRGDTYEQYF
TRBV6-6	.	TRBJ2-7	CASSNPRQGSNEQYF
TRBV27	.	TRBJ1-5	CASSTYGQGIQPQHF
TRBV9	once	TRBJ1-3	CASSPLLGGTGNTIYF